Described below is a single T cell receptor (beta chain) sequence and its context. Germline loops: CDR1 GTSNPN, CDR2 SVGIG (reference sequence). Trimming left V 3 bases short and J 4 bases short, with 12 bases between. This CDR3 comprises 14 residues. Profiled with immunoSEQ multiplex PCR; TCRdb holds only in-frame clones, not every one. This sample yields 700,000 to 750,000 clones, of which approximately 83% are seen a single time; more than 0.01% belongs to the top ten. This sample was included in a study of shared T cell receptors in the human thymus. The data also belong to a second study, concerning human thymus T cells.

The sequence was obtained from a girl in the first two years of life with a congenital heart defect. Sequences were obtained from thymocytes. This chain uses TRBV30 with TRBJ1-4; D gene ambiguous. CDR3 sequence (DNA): TGTGCCTGGAGAAAGCGGCAGAATAATGAAAAACTGTTTTTT. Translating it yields CAWRKRQNNEKLFF.